Listed here are 27 T cell receptor beta chains from one sample, sequenced in a study of blood T cell repertoires in COVID-19. Only in-frame clones appear in the TCRdb table, and some are missing; sequencing was by immunoSEQ multiplex PCR. Here the sample spans roughly 500,000 clones, 89% being singletons. Material for sequencing was peripheral blood. These receptors originate from a man aged 18 to 30 with COVID-19, enrolled during active disease.

V usage is TRBV27 and J usage is TRBJ2-6; D remains unclear. The CDR3 spans 16 residues. Between the trimmed V and J ends, which lost 2 bases and 2 bases, there was a span of 10 bases. The V gene's germline CDR1 is MNHEY and CDR2 SMNVEV (reference sequence). In DNA form, the CDR3 reads TGTGCCAGCAGTTTAAGTCAGGCAGCTGGGGCCAACGTCCTGACTTTC. It specifies CASSLSQAAGANVLTF.

V gene TRBV30 combines with J gene TRBJ2-2; possibly TRBD1 for D (5 bases). The V and J ends lost 2 bases and 4 bases respectively, with 11 bases between them. Germline V CDR1 and CDR2: GTSNPN, SVGIG (reference sequence). The CDR3 extends over 14 amino acids. The CDR3 DNA follows: TGTGCCTGGAGTACAGGCTGGGCCACCGGGGAGCTGTTTTTT. This gives the protein CAWSTGWATGELFF.

The chain combines TRBV6-6 with TRBJ1-3; D not certain. Between the trimmed V and J ends, which lost 6 bases and 2 bases, there was a span of 17 bases. Germline V CDR1 and CDR2: MNHNY, SVGAGI (reference sequence). CDR3 length equals 16 residues. The DNA for the CDR3 is TGTGCCAGCAGCATGGCCGGGGAAAGGGCTGGAAACACCATATATTTT. Its protein product is CASSMAGERAGNTIYF.

V is TRBV6-5 and J is TRBJ1-4; 7 nucleotides agree with TRBD1. Germline-derived CDR1 and CDR2 are MNHEY and SVGAGI. This CDR3 region has 13 residues. J was trimmed by 5 bases and V by 8 bases; bases with no gene match: 5. DNA of the CDR3: TGTGCCAGCCGGGGACAGCAAAATGAAAAACTGTTTTTT. Translation gives CASRGQQNEKLFF.

This clone has just one count. This sequence joins TRBV19 and TRBJ1-4, with D possibly TRBD1 on 5 matching bases. V was clipped by 5 bases and J by 6 bases, with 13 bases between them. Germline values: CDR1 LNHDA, CDR2 SQIVND (reference sequence). The CDR3 extends over 14 amino acids. The CDR3 reads CASSPGIIYEKLFF. CDR3 DNA: TGTGCCAGTAGTCCAGGGATCATTTATGAAAAACTGTTTTTT.

The chain uses TRBV2 and TRBJ2-1; a weak D match, TRBD2 (6 bases). Germline lookup yields CDR1 SNHLY and CDR2 FYNNEI. This CDR3 spans 13 amino acids. Trimming shortened V by 6 bases and J by 8 bases, and 14 bases separated the two germline ends. The CDR3 loop reads CASSETRDHEQFF. DNA for the CDR3: TGTGCCAGCAGCGAGACTAGGGACCATGAGCAGTTCTTC.

This clone was detected only once. The V and J genes are TRBV5-8 and TRBJ2-4, with 7 bases lining up with TRBD1. The junction had 1 base not matched to a gene; V was cut back by 1 base and J by 0 bases. The CDR3 consists of 15 residues. The germline V gene has CDR1 SGHTS and CDR2 YDEGEE. The CDR3 here is CASSLRTGAKNIQYF. For the CDR3, the DNA is TGTGCCAGCAGCTTGCGGACAGGAGCCAAAAACATTCAGTACTTC.

The chain has TRBV27 and TRBJ1-1, with D tentatively TRBD1 (6 bases). Between the trimmed V and J ends, which lost 7 bases and 3 bases, there was a span of 18 bases. Per germline, CDR1 MNHEY and CDR2 SMNVEV (reference sequence). The CDR3 totals 15 residues. DNA of the CDR3: TGTGCCAGCAAGGGGACATTAGGGGTTGACACTGAAGCTTTCTTT. It yields the protein CASKGTLGVDTEAFF.

This clone appeared a single time. CDR3 residues: CASTDRDERQYF. The CDR3 region has the DNA TGTGCCAGCACAGACAGAGACGAGCGGCAGTACTTC. The rearrangement links TRBV2 to TRBJ2-7; perhaps TRBD1 as D (5 bases). This CDR3 is 12 amino acids long. Per the germline V gene, CDR1 is SNHLY and CDR2 is FYNNEI. V lost 7 bases to trimming and J lost 9 bases, with 16 bases between them.

CDR3 sequence (DNA): TGCAGTGCTGAGGAGACCCAGTACTTC. Encoded protein: CSAEETQYF. V is TRBV20-1 and J is TRBJ2-5, with D unclear. V lost 5 bases, J lost 5 bases, and 3 bases lay in between. CDR3 length equals 9 residues. Germline CDR1 and CDR2: DFQATT and SNEGSKA (reference sequence).

The rearrangement joins TRBV15 to TRBJ2-1, with D tentatively TRBD2 (5 bases). Per the germline V gene, CDR1 is LNHNV and CDR2 is YYDKDF (reference sequence). The V end lost 0 bases, the J end lost 1 base, and 16 bases lay between the germline ends. CDR3 length: 18 residues. Written as DNA, the CDR3 is TGTGCCACCAGCAGAGATCGGGAAGCGCCTGGGTCCTACAATGAGCAGTTCTTC. Translated, it gives CATSRDREAPGSYNEQFF.

This CDR3 reads CASTSYGRFSHGDADTQYF. DNA of the CDR3: TGTGCCAGCACTAGTTACGGGAGGTTCTCCCACGGGGACGCGGATACGCAGTATTTT. The chain uses TRBV21-1 and TRBJ2-3; TRBD2 reflects the table's D call only, with no check against the DNA. TRBV21-1 is tagged as a pseudogene. The CDR3 loop spans 19 amino acids.

The V call is TRBV5-5, the J call TRBJ2-5, with 11 bases matching TRBD2. The CDR3 has 16 residues. Germline V gene sequence: CDR1 SGHKS, CDR2 YYEKEE (reference sequence). Unmatched junction bases numbered 8, after V lost 2 bases and J lost 5 bases. DNA for the CDR3: TGTGCCAGCAGCTTAGGGCTAGCGGGAGGAATCGAGACCCAGTACTTC. It specifies CASSLGLAGGIETQYF.

V gene TRBV5-4 combines with J gene TRBJ1-2; TRBD1 matches at 10 bases. V dropped 4 bases and J dropped 4; count of bases not matched to a gene: 13. The CDR3 extends over 17 amino acids. Germline V gene lookup returns CDR1 SGHNT and CDR2 YYREEE (reference sequence). The CDR3 reads CASSPSGQGELGYGYTF. Here the CDR3 DNA reads TGTGCCAGCAGCCCGAGTGGACAGGGGGAATTGGGCTATGGCTACACCTTC.

The chain carries TRBV6-6 and TRBJ1-2; D remains ambiguous. The length of the CDR3 is 13 residues. The V end lost 0 bases, the J end lost 10 bases, and 12 bases lay between the germline ends. Looked up from germline, CDR1 is MNHNY and CDR2 is SVGAGI (reference sequence). The CDR3, as DNA: TGTGCCAGCAGTTACTCGGCGATCGGGGACTACACCTTC. Translating it yields CASSYSAIGDYTF.

The chain employs TRBV2 and TRBJ2-7; tentatively, D is TRBD2 (7 bases). The CDR3 has 15 residues. V lost 7 bases to trimming and J lost 8 bases, with 24 bases between them. Germline V gives CDR1 SNHLY, CDR2 FYNNEI. The CDR3: CASNPGGAGIRQQYF. The DNA for the CDR3 is TGTGCCAGCAATCCGGGGGGCGCAGGGATTCGGCAGCAGTACTTC.

The gene calls are TRBV5-8 and TRBJ2-3, with 14 nucleotides matching TRBD2. V lost 2 bases to trimming and J lost 5 bases; unmatched junction nucleotides: 7. CDR3 length equals 17 residues. Germline V gives CDR1 SGHTS, CDR2 YDEGEE. This chain's CDR3 is CASSFFGTSGSLDTQYF. The CDR3 DNA is TGTGCCAGCAGCTTTTTTGGGACTAGCGGGAGTCTAGATACGCAGTATTTT.

This chain uses TRBV11-1 with TRBJ2-2, with 9 bases lining up with TRBD2. Germline V gene data show CDR1 as SGHAT and CDR2 as FQDESV (reference sequence). With 1 base clipped from V and 2 bases from J, the junction kept 2 bases outside the gene matches. The CDR3 sequence is 16 residues long. DNA for the CDR3: TGTGCCAGCAGCTTAGAGACTAGCGGAAACACCGGGGAGCTGTTTTTT. This encodes CASSLETSGNTGELFF.

The V gene is TRBV7-9, the J gene TRBJ1-1; D is uncertain. CDR1 is SEHNR and CDR2 is FQNEAQ in the germline V gene (reference sequence). The CDR3 consists of 11 residues. Between the trimmed V and J ends, which lost 4 bases and 7 bases, there was a span of 7 bases. The CDR3 reads CASSSEREAFF. As DNA, the CDR3 is TGTGCCAGCAGCTCAGAACGTGAAGCTTTCTTT.

There are a few counts of this clone. This sequence joins TRBV28 and TRBJ1-2; TRBD1 matches 11 bases. Germline V gene data show CDR1 as MDHEN and CDR2 as SYDVKM. The CDR3 is 15 amino acids. Unmatched junction bases numbered 7, after V lost 6 bases and J lost 4 bases. CDR3 nucleotides: TGTGCCAGCAGCCCGGACAGGGGGCAAGTCTATGGCTACACCTTC. Its protein is CASSPDRGQVYGYTF.

This clone has only a few counts. This sequence joins TRBV4-1 and TRBJ2-7; D remains unclear. The CDR3 loop spans 16 amino acids. Germline CDR1 MGHRA, CDR2 YSYEKL. Trimming stripped 0 bases from V and 6 bases from J, with 18 bases between. In nucleotides, the CDR3 is TGCGCCAGCAGCCAAGATGTTGAACTTGACATGCTCGAGCAGTACTTC. This encodes CASSQDVELDMLEQYF.

In this sample, this clone turned up many times. The chain couples TRBV25-1 to TRBJ2-7; 8 nucleotides agree with TRBD1. Germline assignment: CDR1 MGHDK and CDR2 SYGVNS. The V and J ends lost 4 bases and 5 bases, in that order; junction bases with no gene match: 10. The CDR3 covers 15 residues. The chain's CDR3 is CASSAFTGGANEQYF. The CDR3, as DNA: TGTGCCAGCAGTGCTTTTACAGGGGGTGCCAACGAGCAGTACTTC.

This clone was found a few times. The chain recombines TRBV6-6 with TRBJ2-7, with D possibly matching TRBD2 (6 bases). CDR1 is MNHNY and CDR2 is SVGAGI in the germline V gene (reference sequence). The length of the CDR3 is 16 residues. Trimming pared 5 bases from V and 0 bases from J, leaving 17 bases between. The CDR3 region is CASSPQPDGSSYEQYF. Here the CDR3 DNA reads TGTGCCAGCAGTCCGCAACCGGACGGGAGCTCCTACGAGCAGTACTTC.

The rearrangement joins TRBV5-5 to TRBJ2-3, with 9 bases identical to TRBD2. In germline, CDR1 is SGHKS, CDR2 YYEKEE (reference sequence). J lost 0 bases, V lost 5 bases, and 4 bases had no gene match. This CDR3 spans 15 amino acids. The CDR3 sequence: CASSSTSGSTDTQYF. The CDR3 nucleotides are TGTGCCAGCAGTTCGACTAGCGGTAGCACAGATACGCAGTATTTT.

This sequence joins TRBV21-1 and TRBJ2-7; the table's D call of TRBD1 was not tested on the DNA. TRBV21-1 has pseudogene status. The CDR3 consists of 16 residues. CDR3 in DNA: TGTGCCAGCAGCCTTAAGAAGGACAGGCAAAAAGGGGAGCAGTACTTC. Translation gives CASSLKKDRQKGEQYF.

The chain employs TRBV12-3 or TRBV12-4 and TRBJ1-5, with TRBD1 matching 7 bases. This CDR3 comprises 12 residues. The V gene end was trimmed by 6 bases and the J gene end by 9 bases; junction bases not matched to a gene: 5. The CDR3 DNA sequence: TGTGCCAGCAGAAATAGGACAGGGCCCCAGCATTTT. Translating gives CASRNRTGPQHF.

CDR3 residues: CASSERLAGTYEQYF. CDR3 DNA sequence: TGTGCCAGTAGCGAGAGACTAGCGGGTACCTACGAGCAGTACTTC. The chain is built from TRBV19 and TRBJ2-7, with 10 nucleotides matching TRBD2. This CDR3 has 15 amino acids. Germline V gene sequence: CDR1 LNHDA, CDR2 SQIVND (reference sequence). The junction had 7 bases not matched to a gene; V was cut back by 6 bases and J by 2 bases.